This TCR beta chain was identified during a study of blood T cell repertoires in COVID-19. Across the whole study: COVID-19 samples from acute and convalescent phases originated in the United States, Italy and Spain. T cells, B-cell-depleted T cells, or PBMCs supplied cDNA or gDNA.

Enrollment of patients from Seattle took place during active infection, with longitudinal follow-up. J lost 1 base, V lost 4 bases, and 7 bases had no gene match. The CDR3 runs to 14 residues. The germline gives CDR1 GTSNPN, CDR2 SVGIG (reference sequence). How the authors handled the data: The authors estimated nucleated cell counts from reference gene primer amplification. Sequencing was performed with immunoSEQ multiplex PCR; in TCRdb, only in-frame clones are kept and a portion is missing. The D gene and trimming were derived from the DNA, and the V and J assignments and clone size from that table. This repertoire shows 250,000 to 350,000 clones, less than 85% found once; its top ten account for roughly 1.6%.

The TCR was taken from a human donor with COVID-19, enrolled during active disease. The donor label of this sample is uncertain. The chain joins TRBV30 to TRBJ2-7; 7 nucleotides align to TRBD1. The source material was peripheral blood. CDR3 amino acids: CAWTPGGSSYEQYF. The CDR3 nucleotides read TGTGCCTGGACTCCAGGGGGTAGTTCCTACGAGCAGTACTTC.